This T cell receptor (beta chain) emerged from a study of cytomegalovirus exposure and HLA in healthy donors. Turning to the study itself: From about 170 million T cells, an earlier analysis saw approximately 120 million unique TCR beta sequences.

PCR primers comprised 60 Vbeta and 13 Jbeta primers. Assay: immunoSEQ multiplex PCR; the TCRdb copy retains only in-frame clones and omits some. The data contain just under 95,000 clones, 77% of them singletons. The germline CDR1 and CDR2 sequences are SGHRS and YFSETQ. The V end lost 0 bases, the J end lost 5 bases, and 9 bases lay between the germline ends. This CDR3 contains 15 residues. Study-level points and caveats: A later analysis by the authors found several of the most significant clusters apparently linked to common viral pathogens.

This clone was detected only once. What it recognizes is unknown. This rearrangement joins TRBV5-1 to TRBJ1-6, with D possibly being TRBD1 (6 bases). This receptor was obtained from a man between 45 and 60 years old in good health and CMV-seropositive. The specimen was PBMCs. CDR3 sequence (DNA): TGCGCCAGCAGCTTGGACAGGGTCGATAATTCACCCCTCCACTTT. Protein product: CASSLDRVDNSPLHF.